A selection of T cell receptor beta chains follows, all from one sample in a study of radiotherapy plus CTLA-4 blockade in lung cancer. TCRdb's copy holds only in-frame clones and misses some; the assay was immunoSEQ multiplex PCR. Of around 99,000 clones in the sample, roughly 88% were seen once. This material consisted of peripheral blood, taken from a patient treated with radiotherapy plus ipilimumab. All receptors come from a human donor with non-small cell lung cancer that progressed on radiotherapy plus ipilimumab. Each CDR3 is given with its conserved first and last residue. Clone size, where shown, is once, few, many, or a class for clones that have expanded.

TRBV19	.	TRBJ2-1	12	CASSIVGNEQFF
TRBV5-1	.	TRBJ2-5	14	CASSLEPRGETQYF
TRBV13	.	TRBJ2-1	14	CASSLTGSGSEQFF
TRBV11-3	.	TRBJ2-2	13	CASSFLNTGELFF
TRBV30	.	TRBJ1-2	12	CAWSGTGYGYTF
TRBV7-3	.	TRBJ1-1	15	CASSPGGDSNTEAFF
TRBV11-3	.	TRBJ2-1	13	CASSHALGNEQFF
TRBV5-1	few	TRBJ2-1	11	CASTTGNEQFF
TRBV25-1	.	TRBJ1-5	10	CATPGEPQHF
TRBV21-1	.	TRBJ1-1	13	CAVHPRSSTEAFF
TRBV18	.	TRBJ2-3	14	CASSPVSSTDTQYF